Below, one TCR beta chain is given with its context. Its target is not known. The sample belongs to a study of cytomegalovirus exposure and HLA in healthy donors. The wider study: Earlier work reported 90 million to 120 million unique TCR beta sequences from about 170 million T cells.

Vbeta (60) and Jbeta (13) primers were used in the PCR. The table came from immunoSEQ multiplex PCR; TCRdb's copy has only in-frame clones and leaves some out. Here the sample spans some 180,000 clones, approximately 73% being singletons. Regarding the study as a whole: It was shown in a later analysis that HLA-associated TCR beta chains were more clonally expanded than other, equally common chains. V- and J-gene trimming in TCR beta was tied to a missense DCLRE1C variant by an analysis performed later.

V lost 1 base to trimming and J lost 4 bases, with 10 bases between them. This CDR3 has 14 amino acids. Per germline, CDR1 MNHEY and CDR2 SVGAGI. Sequencing was carried out using PBMCs. This chain connects TRBV6-5 to TRBJ1-2, with a weak D call TRBD1 (5 bases). This TCR derives from a woman in her twenties or thirties in good health and CMV-seropositive. CDR3: CASSYYAGGYGYTF. The CDR3, as DNA: TGTGCCAGCAGTTACTACGCGGGGGGCTATGGCTACACCTTC.